This T cell receptor beta chain appears in the sequencing data of a study of blood T cells in healthy people across ages. A J-beta primer mix and a sample-barcoded 5' primer were used in a second PCR of roughly 6 to 12 cycles. MiXCR, applied by TCRdb to the 5' RACE reads, yields one record per CDR3 protein. The sample contains 710,000 or so distinct CDR3 sequences, approximately 30% of which appear only once. The sample holds many counts of this clonotype. The CDR3 loop spans 14 amino acids. Germline assignment: CDR1 MNHEY and CDR2 SMNVEV (reference sequence). Between the trimmed V and J ends, which lost 5 bases and 0 bases, there was a span of 9 bases.

The receptor's source is a woman aged 80 or over in good health. Sequenced input: blood. This chain links TRBV27 with TRBJ2-3, with D tentatively TRBD1 or TRBD2 (5 bases each). The CDR3 DNA sequence: TGTGCCAGCAGTGGGGGAGTAAGCACAGATACGCAGTATTTT. Translated, it gives CASSGGVSTDTQYF.